The next 2 T cell receptor beta chains were all read from a single sample in a study of a mutant IDH1 vaccine in newly diagnosed glioma. This sample's time point: baseline, week 1 (first vaccination visit). As to treatment: pre-vaccination baseline after standard-of-care therapy. Measured with immunoSEQ multiplex PCR; TCRdb has only the in-frame clones, and not every one. In the table there are tens of thousands of clones, 93% of which are singletons. The source material was PBMCs, sampled from a glioma patient treated with radiotherapy, temozolomide or both. The receptors originated from a man aged 35 to 55 with glioma.

This rearrangement joins TRBV27 to TRBJ1-2; TRBD1 aligns across 7 bases. The CDR3 spans 14 residues. V was pared by 6 bases and J by 2 bases, with 6 bases of the junction left unmatched. Germline lookup yields CDR1 MNHEY and CDR2 SMNVEV (reference sequence). The CDR3 reads CASSLSGQNYGYTF. For the CDR3, the DNA is TGTGCCAGCAGCCTCTCGGGACAGAACTATGGCTACACCTTC.

The V gene is TRBV5-4, the J gene TRBJ2-7, with D unclear. Trimming took off 1 base at V and 5 bases at J, with 7 bases between the two ends. CDR1 and CDR2 (germline): SGHNT, YYREEE (reference sequence). The CDR3 runs 12 residues. The CDR3 is CASSLLSDEQYF. The DNA of the CDR3 is TGTGCCAGCAGCTTGTTAAGCGACGAGCAGTACTTC.